The rows below give T cell receptor beta chains drawn from one sample of a study of cytomegalovirus exposure and HLA in healthy donors. TCRdb's table, derived via immunoSEQ multiplex PCR, lists solely in-frame clones and lacks some. The sample has around 120,000 clones; about two thirds are singletons. Sequencing input: PBMCs. The receptor set was obtained from a woman between 55 and 75 years old in good health and CMV-seropositive. Each CDR3 is given with its conserved first and last residue. The order of the fields is clone size, V gene, CDR3 length, J gene, D gene, CDR3 protein, CDR3 DNA. D genes are given only for firm matches. Not all rows give a size; the values are once, few, many and, for expanded clones, a class.

clone_size: few; v_call: TRBV11-2; cdr3_length: 13; j_call: TRBJ1-1; d_call: TRBD1; cdr3_aa: CASSVGQPSVAFF; cdr3_nt: TGTGCCAGCAGCGTGGGACAGCCGTCGGTGGCTTTCTTT
clone_size: few; v_call: TRBV7-9; cdr3_length: 17; j_call: TRBJ2-1; d_call: NA; cdr3_aa: CASSLMRGVGRYNEQFF; cdr3_nt: TGTGCCAGCAGCTTAATGCGGGGTGTGGGGCGCTACAATGAGCAGTTCTTC
clone_size: NA; v_call: TRBV10-1; cdr3_length: 14; j_call: TRBJ2-7; d_call: TRBD1; cdr3_aa: CASSESGQGYEQYF; cdr3_nt: TGCGCCAGCAGTGAGTCGGGACAGGGGTACGAGCAGTACTTC
clone_size: NA; v_call: TRBV4-1; cdr3_length: 14; j_call: TRBJ2-3; d_call: NA; cdr3_aa: CASSQVTATDTQYF; cdr3_nt: TGCGCCAGCAGCCAAGTTACAGCCACAGATACGCAGTATTTT
clone_size: NA; v_call: TRBV7-6; cdr3_length: 17; j_call: TRBJ1-6; d_call: TRBD1; cdr3_aa: CASSLSSYRDSASPLHF; cdr3_nt: TGTGCCAGCAGCTTATCCTCGTACCGGGACAGCGCTTCACCCCTCCACTTT
clone_size: NA; v_call: TRBV7-6; cdr3_length: 14; j_call: TRBJ2-7; d_call: NA; cdr3_aa: CASSRSYSSYEQYF; cdr3_nt: TGTGCCAGCAGCCGGTCCTATAGCTCCTACGAGCAGTACTTC
clone_size: once; v_call: TRBV9; cdr3_length: 13; j_call: TRBJ2-4; d_call: NA; cdr3_aa: CASSGGDGYIQYF; cdr3_nt: TGTGCCAGCAGCGGGGGGGACGGATACATTCAGTACTTC
clone_size: NA; v_call: TRBV29-1; cdr3_length: 13; j_call: TRBJ2-1; d_call: TRBD2; cdr3_aa: CSVGLAGGNEQFF; cdr3_nt: TGCAGCGTTGGACTAGCGGGGGGTAATGAGCAGTTCTTC
clone_size: NA; v_call: TRBV19; cdr3_length: 14; j_call: TRBJ1-1; d_call: NA; cdr3_aa: CASSSRGGDTEAFF; cdr3_nt: TGTGCCAGTAGTTCCCGGGGGGGTGACACTGAAGCTTTCTTT
clone_size: NA; v_call: TRBV27; cdr3_length: 15; j_call: TRBJ1-1; d_call: NA; cdr3_aa: CASSYEGSTLTEAFF; cdr3_nt: TGTGCCAGCAGTTATGAGGGCTCGACCCTCACTGAAGCTTTCTTT
clone_size: NA; v_call: TRBV19; cdr3_length: 19; j_call: TRBJ1-1; d_call: TRBD1; cdr3_aa: CASSIRRPGQGARDTEAFF; cdr3_nt: TGTGCCAGTAGTATAAGGCGTCCGGGACAGGGGGCGAGGGACACTGAAGCTTTCTTT
clone_size: few; v_call: TRBV10-3; cdr3_length: 13; j_call: TRBJ1-5; d_call: NA; cdr3_aa: CAISESSNQPQHF; cdr3_nt: TGTGCCATCAGTGAGTCGTCGAATCAGCCCCAGCATTTT
clone_size: NA; v_call: TRBV5-1; cdr3_length: 16; j_call: TRBJ2-4; d_call: TRBD1; cdr3_aa: CASSSTTTGKKNIQYF; cdr3_nt: TGCGCCAGCAGCTCTACAACGACAGGGAAGAAAAACATTCAGTACTTC
clone_size: NA; v_call: TRBV19; cdr3_length: 16; j_call: TRBJ1-5; d_call: NA; cdr3_aa: CASSISQGGGNQPQHF; cdr3_nt: TGTGCCAGTAGTATATCCCAGGGAGGAGGCAATCAGCCCCAGCATTTT
clone_size: NA; v_call: TRBV2; cdr3_length: 14; j_call: TRBJ1-2; d_call: TRBD1; cdr3_aa: CASTDRGRDYGYTF; cdr3_nt: TGTGCCAGCACCGACAGGGGGCGCGACTATGGCTACACCTTC
clone_size: NA; v_call: TRBV27; cdr3_length: 16; j_call: TRBJ2-3; d_call: TRBD2; cdr3_aa: CASSVLAGGSLDTQYF; cdr3_nt: TGTGCCAGCAGTGTCTTAGCGGGGGGAAGTCTTGATACGCAGTATTTT
clone_size: NA; v_call: TRBV7-3; cdr3_length: 13; j_call: TRBJ2-3; d_call: NA; cdr3_aa: CASSRGDTDTQYF; cdr3_nt: TGTGCCAGCAGTCGCGGGGACACAGATACGCAGTATTTT
clone_size: few; v_call: TRBV27; cdr3_length: 15; j_call: TRBJ2-5; d_call: NA; cdr3_aa: CASSPPSRGEETQYF; cdr3_nt: TGTGCCAGCAGTCCCCCGAGCAGGGGGGAAGAGACCCAGTACTTC
clone_size: NA; v_call: TRBV7-3; cdr3_length: 14; j_call: TRBJ2-3; d_call: NA; cdr3_aa: CASSLRGSTDTQYF; cdr3_nt: TGTGCCAGCTCCTTGCGGGGAAGCACAGATACGCAGTATTTT
clone_size: NA; v_call: TRBV6-1; cdr3_length: 16; j_call: TRBJ2-3; d_call: NA; cdr3_aa: CASSEDRVTGPDTQYF; cdr3_nt: TGTGCCAGCAGTGAAGATCGGGTAACAGGGCCCGATACGCAGTATTTT
clone_size: NA; v_call: TRBV19; cdr3_length: 15; j_call: TRBJ1-1; d_call: TRBD1; cdr3_aa: CASSRDRGLETEAFF; cdr3_nt: TGTGCCAGTAGTAGGGACAGGGGGCTTGAAACTGAAGCTTTCTTT
clone_size: few; v_call: TRBV15; cdr3_length: 14; j_call: TRBJ2-7; d_call: NA; cdr3_aa: CATSRDFTGYEQYF; cdr3_nt: TGTGCCACCAGCAGAGATTTTACCGGCTACGAGCAGTACTTC
clone_size: few; v_call: TRBV7-2; cdr3_length: 15; j_call: TRBJ2-7; d_call: TRBD2; cdr3_aa: CASSLGGGAPYEQYF; cdr3_nt: TGTGCCAGCAGCTTAGGCGGGGGGGCCCCCTACGAGCAGTACTTC
clone_size: NA; v_call: TRBV2; cdr3_length: 10; j_call: TRBJ2-6; d_call: NA; cdr3_aa: CASSGGVLTF; cdr3_nt: TGTGCCAGCAGTGGCGGGGTCCTGACTTTC
clone_size: NA; v_call: TRBV2; cdr3_length: 14; j_call: TRBJ2-7; d_call: NA; cdr3_aa: CASTDGQNSYEQYF; cdr3_nt: TGTGCCAGCACTGACGGACAGAACTCCTACGAGCAGTACTTC
clone_size: NA; v_call: TRBV25-1; cdr3_length: 13; j_call: TRBJ2-5; d_call: NA; cdr3_aa: CASSLRGQGTQYF; cdr3_nt: TGTGCCAGCAGTCTTAGGGGTCAGGGGACCCAGTACTTC
clone_size: NA; v_call: TRBV11-2; cdr3_length: 14; j_call: TRBJ1-2; d_call: NA; cdr3_aa: CASSPTVGAYGYTF; cdr3_nt: TGTGCCAGCAGCCCCACAGTAGGGGCCTATGGCTACACCTTC
clone_size: NA; v_call: TRBV19; cdr3_length: 18; j_call: TRBJ1-3; d_call: NA; cdr3_aa: CARPTLDRLTLAGNTIYF; cdr3_nt: TGTGCCAGACCGACCCTGGACAGACTAACTCTTGCCGGAAACACCATATATTTT
clone_size: NA; v_call: TRBV7-9; cdr3_length: 13; j_call: TRBJ2-7; d_call: NA; cdr3_aa: CASSLDFLYEQYF; cdr3_nt: TGTGCCAGCAGCTTAGACTTCTTATACGAGCAGTACTTC
clone_size: few; v_call: TRBV6-5; cdr3_length: 15; j_call: TRBJ2-6; d_call: NA; cdr3_aa: CASSYSAAGANVLTF; cdr3_nt: TGTGCCAGCAGTTACTCGGCAGCTGGGGCCAACGTCCTGACTTTC
clone_size: NA; v_call: TRBV28; cdr3_length: 12; j_call: TRBJ1-2; d_call: NA; cdr3_aa: CASSIQGGGYTF; cdr3_nt: TGTGCCAGCAGTATCCAGGGTGGTGGCTACACCTTC
clone_size: few; v_call: TRBV10-1; cdr3_length: 14; j_call: TRBJ2-7; d_call: TRBD2; cdr3_aa: CASSDSGGIYEQYF; cdr3_nt: TGCGCCAGCAGTGATAGCGGGGGGATCTACGAGCAGTACTTC
clone_size: once; v_call: TRBV19; cdr3_length: 13; j_call: TRBJ2-7; d_call: TRBD1; cdr3_aa: CASNRGLSYEQYF; cdr3_nt: TGTGCCAGTAACAGGGGGCTTTCCTACGAGCAGTACTTC
clone_size: few; v_call: TRBV11-2; cdr3_length: 13; j_call: TRBJ1-1; d_call: TRBD1; cdr3_aa: CASSHLGGSEAFF; cdr3_nt: TGTGCCAGCAGTCACCTAGGGGGCTCTGAAGCTTTCTTT
clone_size: few; v_call: TRBV5-1; cdr3_length: 11; j_call: TRBJ2-1; d_call: NA; cdr3_aa: CASRAGAGQFF; cdr3_nt: TGCGCCAGCAGGGCAGGGGCTGGGCAGTTCTTC
clone_size: few; v_call: TRBV6-1; cdr3_length: 14; j_call: TRBJ1-1; d_call: NA; cdr3_aa: CASTSPSLRAGAFF; cdr3_nt: TGTGCCAGCACCAGCCCCTCCCTCAGGGCTGGGGCTTTCTTT
clone_size: NA; v_call: TRBV6-5; cdr3_length: 12; j_call: TRBJ1-6; d_call: NA; cdr3_aa: CASSYPQSPLHF; cdr3_nt: TGTGCCAGCAGTTACCCACAGTCACCCCTCCACTTT